The 28 T cell receptor beta chains in this list originate from one sample, sequenced in a study of blood T cell repertoires in COVID-19. TCRdb's copy holds only in-frame clones and misses some; the assay was immunoSEQ multiplex PCR. In the table there are over 50,000 clones, around four fifths of which are singletons. Source material: peripheral blood. These receptors were taken from a woman between 45 and 60 years old with active or convalescent COVID-19.

V usage is TRBV24-1 and J usage is TRBJ2-1; TRBD2 aligns across 11 bases. Germline V CDR1 and CDR2: KGHDR, SFDVKD. The CDR3 is 16 amino acids. The V segment lost 0 bases and the J segment 7 bases; nucleotides outside the gene matches: 4. DNA of the CDR3: TGTGCCACCAGTGATTTGTCCCTAGCGGGGGGTAATGAGCAGTTCTTC. This encodes CATSDLSLAGGNEQFF.

V and J are TRBV7-2 and TRBJ2-7; weak D call: TRBD2 (6 bases). Per the germline V gene, CDR1 is SGHTA and CDR2 is FQGNSA. The CDR3 consists of 16 residues. Trimming stripped 0 bases from V and 3 bases from J, with 15 bases between. The CDR3 loop reads CASSLADYAAIYEQYF. The CDR3 DNA follows: TGTGCCAGCAGCTTAGCGGACTACGCGGCAATCTACGAGCAGTACTTC.

The chain carries TRBV6-1 and TRBJ1-1, with no clear D. V dropped 3 bases and J dropped 4 bases, with 9 bases sitting between them. CDR1 and CDR2 (germline): MNHNS, SASEGT. The CDR3 runs 13 residues. The CDR3 loop reads CASSEYTGTEAFF. In DNA, the CDR3 is TGTGCCAGCAGTGAGTATACGGGCACTGAAGCTTTCTTT.

Comment on this clone: In the same sample, other DNA sequences code for this CDR3. The chain joins TRBV4-1 to TRBJ2-7; 7 bases line up with TRBD1. The trim removed 1 base at V and 5 bases at J, leaving 2 bases unmatched. From germline, CDR1 is MGHRA and CDR2 YSYEKL. CDR3 length equals 13 residues. The CDR3 loop reads CASSQGTGDEQYF. The CDR3 region has the DNA TGCGCCAGCAGCCAAGGGACAGGCGACGAGCAGTACTTC.

The chain employs TRBV10-3 and TRBJ1-2, with 9 bases aligning to TRBD1. The CDR3 length is 14 residues. V was pared by 6 bases and J by 8 bases, with 10 bases of the junction left unmatched. Germline-derived CDR1 and CDR2 are ENHRY and SYGVKD. CDR3 in amino acids: CAIRGTGTLSGYTF. CDR3 coding DNA: TGTGCCATCAGGGGGACAGGGACCCTTTCCGGCTACACCTTC.

This clone occurred a few times. The chain carries TRBV2 and TRBJ1-1, with D possibly being TRBD1 (5 bases). V was trimmed by 1 base and J by 5 bases, leaving 8 bases between them. CDR3 size: 13 residues. Germline V gene lookup returns CDR1 SNHLY and CDR2 FYNNEI. The CDR3 region has the DNA TGTGCCAGCAGTGAAGTCCGGGGGACTGAAGCTTTCTTT. This codes for CASSEVRGTEAFF.

This chain uses TRBV4-1 with TRBJ2-2; 7 bases are shared with TRBD1. The V gene end was trimmed by 0 bases and the J gene end by 0 bases; junction bases not matched to a gene: 7. This CDR3 region has 18 residues. Germline V gene sequence: CDR1 MGHRA, CDR2 YSYEKL. This chain's CDR3 is CASSQETGAFANTGELFF. The DNA for the CDR3 is TGCGCCAGCAGCCAAGAAACAGGGGCCTTCGCGAACACCGGGGAGCTGTTTTTT.

The chain recombines TRBV18 with TRBJ2-1; the match to TRBD2 covers 16 bases. With 8 bases clipped from V and 7 bases from J, the junction kept 2 bases outside the gene matches. The germline V gene has CDR1 KGHSH and CDR2 LQKENI. There are 14 residues in the CDR3. The DNA of the CDR3 is TGTGCCAGCAAGGGACTAGCGGGAGGGAATGAGCAGTTCTTC. Its translation: CASKGLAGGNEQFF.

The chain combines TRBV2 with TRBJ2-3; TRBD2 matches at 8 bases. The V gene end was trimmed by 5 bases and the J gene end by 2 bases; junction bases not matched to a gene: 6. CDR1 SNHLY and CDR2 FYNNEI come from the germline V gene. The CDR3 contains 15 residues. CDR3: CASSPSAGVTDTQYF. Written as DNA, the CDR3 is TGTGCCAGCAGTCCATCAGCGGGAGTCACAGATACGCAGTATTTT.

The J gene is TRBJ2-1, the V gene TRBV10-1; 10 bases line up with TRBD2. Germline lookup yields CDR1 WNHNN and CDR2 SYGVQD (reference sequence). V lost 3 bases to trimming and J lost 6 bases; unmatched junction nucleotides: 14. The CDR3 length is 18 residues. The CDR3, as DNA: TGCGCCAGCAGTGAATTTTATGAAAGGACTAGCGGAATCAATGAGCAGTTCTTC. Translation gives CASSEFYERTSGINEQFF.

The chain is built from TRBV9 and TRBJ1-6; 7 bases are shared with TRBD1. The CDR3 is made up of 14 amino acids. V was pared by 4 bases and J by 9 bases, with 7 bases of the junction left unmatched. The germline CDR1 and CDR2 sequences are SGDLS and YYNGEE. The CDR3 is CASSFRQGSSPLHF. The CDR3 DNA reads as TGTGCCAGCAGCTTTCGACAGGGATCTTCACCCCTCCACTTT.

V usage is TRBV6-4 and J usage is TRBJ2-7; no definite D call. The CDR3 covers 12 residues. V lost 11 bases and J lost 0, with 11 bases in between. The germline CDR1 and CDR2 sequences are MRHNA and SNTAGT. CDR3 coding DNA: TGTGCCCCGAAGCAGGACTCCTACGAGCAGTACTTC. This gives the protein CAPKQDSYEQYF.

The CDR3 here is CASSLWRNQETQYF. CDR3 nucleotides: TGTGCCAGCAGCTTATGGCGGAACCAAGAGACCCAGTACTTC. The V and J genes are TRBV7-2 and TRBJ2-5, with D unresolved. The V and J ends lost 2 bases and 0 bases respectively, with 7 bases between them. Germline V lookup: CDR1 SGHTA, CDR2 FQGNSA. The CDR3 length is 14 residues.

Points on this clone: This may be a read error: a much more frequent sequence differs by one nucleotide. This same CDR3 is encoded by further DNA sequences in the sample. The chain recombines TRBV7-9 with TRBJ2-1; 10 bases align to TRBD2. CDR3 size: 15 residues. Germline values: CDR1 SEHNR, CDR2 FQNEAQ (reference sequence). Trimming at V came to 6 bases and at J to 4 bases, leaving 6 bases not matched to a gene. CDR3 coding DNA: TGTGCCAGCAGTTTCGGACTAGCGGAGTACAATGAGCAGTTCTTC. Encoded protein: CASSFGLAEYNEQFF. Looking up the rest from reference TRBV7-9 and TRBJ2-1 gives the full variable domain: DTGVSQNPRHKITKRGQNVTFRCDPISEHNRLYWYRQTLGQGPEFLTYFQNEAQLEKSRLLSDRFSAERPKGSFSTLEIQRTEQGDSAMYLCASSFGLAEYNEQFFGPGTRLTVL.

This chain connects TRBV24-1 to TRBJ1-2; TRBD1 might be the D (5 bases). V lost 2 bases, J lost 5 bases, and 8 bases lay in between. The CDR3 runs to 13 residues. Germline lookup yields CDR1 KGHDR and CDR2 SFDVKD. The CDR3 DNA is TGTGCCACCAGTGATTATGGGGGGTATGGCTACACCTTC. Its translation: CATSDYGGYGYTF.

At least ten counts were recorded for this clone. The chain carries TRBV4-2 and TRBJ1-1; 8 bases fit TRBD1. J was trimmed by 4 bases and V by 0 bases; bases with no gene match: 10. The V gene's germline CDR1 is LGHNA and CDR2 YNFKEQ. CDR3 length equals 17 residues. CDR3 protein: CASSQDVTGGWGTEAFF. The CDR3 DNA follows: TGTGCCAGCAGCCAAGATGTAACAGGGGGTTGGGGCACTGAAGCTTTCTTT.

This clone has just one count. The J gene is TRBJ1-1, the V gene TRBV9; 8 positions agree with TRBD1. With V trimmed by 1 base and J by 1 base, 3 bases remained unmatched. Looked up from germline, CDR1 is SGDLS and CDR2 is YYNGEE. This CDR3 comprises 15 residues. DNA of the CDR3: TGTGCCAGCAGCGTAATCGGGACAGGGAACACTGAAGCTTTCTTT. It is translated as CASSVIGTGNTEAFF.

The V call is TRBV2, the J call TRBJ2-1, with 7 bases fitting TRBD2. This CDR3 spans 14 amino acids. V shed 4 bases, J shed 8 bases, and the junction held 8 bases outside the gene matches. The germline gives CDR1 SNHLY, CDR2 FYNNEI. The CDR3 protein is CASSVAGEIDEQFF. The CDR3 region has the DNA TGTGCCAGCAGTGTTGCGGGAGAAATCGATGAGCAGTTCTTC. The full variable domain, rest sourced from reference TRBV2 and TRBJ2-1, is EPEVTQTPSHQVTQMGQEVILRCVPISNHLYFYWYRQILGQKVEFLVSFYNNEISEKSEIFDDQFSVERPDGSNFTLKIRSTKLEDSAMYFCASSVAGEIDEQFFGPGTRLTVL.

This rearrangement joins TRBV30 to TRBJ2-4; weak D call: TRBD1 (5 bases). The V gene's germline CDR1 is GTSNPN and CDR2 SVGIG (reference sequence). V lost 7 bases and J 7 bases, leaving 20 bases between the germline ends. The CDR3 sequence is 14 residues long. CDR3 amino acids: CASSKRGWKNIQYF. In DNA form, the CDR3 reads TGTGCCTCCAGTAAAAGGGGTTGGAAGAACATTCAGTACTTC.

The V call is TRBV27, the J call TRBJ2-6; D may be TRBD1 (6 bases). V was trimmed by 6 bases and J by 4 bases, leaving 13 bases between them. The germline V gene encodes CDR1 MNHEY and CDR2 SMNVEV (reference sequence). The CDR3 spans 15 residues. CDR3 in DNA: TGTGCCAGCAGCCCTTGGGGGCACGGGGCCAACGTCCTGACTTTC. Translating gives CASSPWGHGANVLTF.

The chain combines TRBV24-1 with TRBJ1-2; 7 bases match TRBD1. V gave up 4 bases and J gave up 3 bases; unmatched junction bases: 13. In germline, CDR1 is KGHDR, CDR2 SFDVKD. This CDR3 region has 17 residues. CDR3 DNA: TGTGCCACCAGTGACTGGGGGGACAGCTTCACATACTATGGCTACACCTTC. It yields the protein CATSDWGDSFTYYGYTF.

The chain joins TRBV5-6 to TRBJ2-1; 11 bases line up with TRBD2. The germline CDR1 and CDR2 sequences are SGHDT and YYEEEE. This CDR3 has 15 residues. J gave up 14 bases and V 4 bases, and 14 bases lay outside the gene matches. The CDR3 is CASSEPGLAVKGEFF. DNA of the CDR3: TGTGCCAGCAGCGAACCGGGACTAGCGGTCAAGGGGGAGTTCTTC.

This chain links TRBV5-1 with TRBJ1-2, with D possibly being TRBD1 (6 bases). This CDR3 spans 14 amino acids. V dropped 0 bases and J dropped 5 bases, with 11 bases sitting between them. The germline CDR1 and CDR2 sequences are SGHRS and YFSETQ. This chain's CDR3 is CASSLEGQGYGYTF. CDR3 coding DNA: TGCGCCAGCAGCTTGGAAGGCCAGGGGTATGGCTACACCTTC.

V usage is TRBV18 and J usage is TRBJ2-7, with D perhaps matching TRBD2 (5 bases). This CDR3 region has 14 residues. Trimming left V 3 bases short and J 7 bases short, with 16 bases between. Germline V gene lookup returns CDR1 KGHSH and CDR2 LQKENI. CDR3 loop: CASSPGGGPMEQYF. For the CDR3, the DNA is TGTGCCAGCTCACCCGGTGGCGGGCCTATGGAGCAGTACTTC.

This sequence joins TRBV7-2 and TRBJ2-7; TRBD2 matches 8 bases. The CDR3 consists of 14 residues. V trimming: 4 bases; J trimming: 5 bases; junction bases outside the gene matches: 7. Germline V lookup: CDR1 SGHTA, CDR2 FQGNSA. CDR3 sequence (DNA): TGTGCCAGCAGCTCGCAGCGGGAGATCAACGAGCAGTACTTC. The encoded protein is CASSSQREINEQYF.

The rearrangement uses TRBV19 and TRBJ2-5; a possible D gene is TRBD1 (6 bases). The V end lost 2 bases, the J end lost 5 bases, and 9 bases lay between the germline ends. The germline V gene encodes CDR1 LNHDA and CDR2 SQIVND (reference sequence). The CDR3 runs to 13 residues. As DNA, the CDR3 is TGTGCCAGTAGTATAACAGGGTTTGAGACCCAGTACTTC. Its protein is CASSITGFETQYF.

The genes are TRBV7-8 and TRBJ2-3; 16 bases line up with TRBD2. The CDR3 runs 17 residues. Per the germline V gene, CDR1 is SGHVS and CDR2 is FQNEAQ. Trimming at V came to 1 base and at J to 6 bases, leaving 4 bases not matched to a gene. The CDR3 spells CASSLDRGLAGGDTQYF. CDR3 nucleotides: TGTGCCAGCAGCTTAGACAGGGGACTAGCGGGAGGGGATACGCAGTATTTT.

This clone has only one observation. The chain couples TRBV19 to TRBJ2-1, with 8 bases lining up with TRBD2. With 7 bases clipped from V and 3 bases from J, the junction kept 2 bases outside the gene matches. Germline CDR1 is LNHDA and CDR2 is SQIVND (reference sequence). CDR3 length equals 13 residues. CDR3: CASTGRDYNEQFF. The CDR3 DNA reads as TGTGCCAGTACCGGGAGGGACTACAATGAGCAGTTCTTC.